A selection of T cell receptor beta chains follows, all from one sample in a study of blood T cell repertoires in COVID-19. Produced via immunoSEQ multiplex PCR; TCRdb's table is partial and in-frame only. The sample includes some 73,000 clones, roughly 85% seen only once; the top ten take 35%. The sequencing input was peripheral blood. The receptors here all came from a woman of 80 years or more with active or convalescent COVID-19. The CDR3 runs from the conserved cysteine through the conserved F or W. Fields, in order: V gene, J gene, D gene, clone size, CDR3 DNA, CDR3 protein. The D gene is left open where the match is weak. A row's size may be missing; if present it is once, few, many or a size class.

>TRBV9|TRBJ2-3|TRBD2|NA
TGTGCCAGCAGTGTTAGCGGGGGGGACACAGATACGCAGTATTTT
CASSVSGGDTDTQYF
>TRBV19|TRBJ2-7|NA|NA
TGTGCCAGTAGTATCTCGGACAGATTACACGAGCAGTACTTC
CASSISDRLHEQYF
>TRBV9|TRBJ1-5|NA|few
TGTGCCAGCAGCGGGGGGGGCAATCAGCCCCAGCATTTT
CASSGGGNQPQHF
>TRBV5-5|TRBJ2-7|TRBD1|NA
TGTGCCAGCAGCTTGGTTCGGACAGGGTTCGAGCAGTACTTC
CASSLVRTGFEQYF
>TRBV19|TRBJ2-5|NA|once
TGTGCCAGTAGTCATCGGGGGTCTTCAGAGACCCAGTACTTC
CASSHRGSSETQYF
>TRBV5-1|TRBJ2-7|NA|NA
TGCGCCAGCAGCTTGGAATGGCAGAATCCCTACGAGCAGTACTTC
CASSLEWQNPYEQYF
>TRBV11-2|TRBJ1-6|TRBD1|once
TGTGCCAGCAGCAGAGGCGGGACAGGGGCTCATTCACCCCTCCACTTT
CASSRGGTGAHSPLHF
>TRBV19|TRBJ2-2|TRBD2|NA
TGTGCCAGTATTAGTAGTCTAGCGGGGAGAAACACCGGGGAGCTGTTTTTT
CASISSLAGRNTGELFF
>TRBV4-3|TRBJ1-5|TRBD1|NA
TGCGCCAGCAGCCAAGACGGACAGGGAGGACAGCCCCAGCATTTT
CASSQDGQGGQPQHF
>TRBV5-1|TRBJ1-2|NA|NA
TGCGCCAGCAGCTTGGGACAAGGCTACACCTTC
CASSLGQGYTF
>TRBV25-1|TRBJ2-6|NA|NA
TGTGCCAGCAGTGACCTCAGGGGCCTTGGGGCCAACGTCCTGACTTTC
CASSDLRGLGANVLTF
>TRBV6-5|TRBJ1-1|NA|NA
TGTGCCAGCAGCTCCCAGGGGCGGGACACTGAAGCTTTCTTT
CASSSQGRDTEAFF
>TRBV6-4|TRBJ1-2|TRBD1|NA
TGTGCCAGCAGTGACGGGACAGACTATGGCTACACCTTC
CASSDGTDYGYTF
>TRBV7-6|TRBJ2-5|TRBD2|NA
TGTGCCAGCAGCCCGTCCTTTAGAGCGGGGGGTGAGACCCAGTACTTC
CASSPSFRAGGETQYF
>TRBV7-2|TRBJ2-3|NA|NA
TGTGCCAGCAGCTCAACTACAGACCGGGGGGCGACGCAGTATTTT
CASSSTTDRGATQYF
>TRBV6-6|TRBJ1-2|NA|few
TGTGCCAGCAGCCCCTGGGGGGATGCTACTAACTATGGCTACACCTTC
CASSPWGDATNYGYTF
>TRBV10-3|TRBJ2-7|NA|once
TGTGCCATCATGGCGGGGAGCTCCTACGAGCAGTACTTC
CAIMAGSSYEQYF
>TRBV18|TRBJ1-6|NA|once
TGTGCCAGCTCAGACGGGATTAATTCACCCCTCCACTTT
CASSDGINSPLHF
>TRBV5-1|TRBJ1-2|NA|NA
TGCGCCAGCAGCTTGGCCCTGGGCTACCCCTATGGCTACACCTTC
CASSLALGYPYGYTF
>TRBV11-2|TRBJ2-1|TRBD2|NA
TGTGCCAGCAGCTCGAACCTTAGCGGGCAGCAGTTCTTC
CASSSNLSGQQFF
>TRBV4-3|TRBJ2-1|NA|NA
TGCGCCAGCAGCCAAGACGGGGATTCGCGGGCAGGCACCCTCTTC
CASSQDGDSRAGTLF
>TRBV4-1|TRBJ1-6|TRBD1|once
TGCGCCAGCAGCCAAGATAAGGACAGGGCCCTCCACTTT
CASSQDKDRALHF
>TRBV7-2|TRBJ1-4|NA|NA
TGTGCCAGCAGCTTATACGGCCCAGGGAATAATGAAAAACTGTTTTTT
CASSLYGPGNNEKLFF
>TRBV18|TRBJ2-7|TRBD1|NA
TGTGCCAGCTCACCGGGACAGGGGGCTGTTTACGAGCAGTACTTC
CASSPGQGAVYEQYF
>TRBV3-1/TRBV3-2|TRBJ1-5|NA|few
TGTGCCAGCAGCCAATCCGACAGTTATAGCAATCAGCCCCAGCATTTT
CASSQSDSYSNQPQHF
>TRBV20-1|TRBJ1-2|NA|NA
TGCAGTGGGGCGGGGAGCTACACCTTC
CSGAGSYTF
>TRBV10-3|TRBJ1-2|TRBD1|NA
TGTGCCATCAGTACAGGGGGCGCGAGCTATGGCTACACCTTC
CAISTGGASYGYTF
>TRBV7-2|TRBJ2-3|TRBD2|NA
TGTGCCAGCAGCTCCGGAGCGGGGGGGCCAGCAGATACGCAGTATTTT
CASSSGAGGPADTQYF
>TRBV2|TRBJ1-2|NA|NA
TGTGCCAGCAGTGAAATAGTGGATGGCTACACCTTC
CASSEIVDGYTF
>TRBV30|TRBJ2-7|NA|once
TGTGCCTGGAGTCGAGGGCCTAGCTCTATCTACGAGCAGTACTTC
CAWSRGPSSIYEQYF
>TRBV7-3|TRBJ2-3|TRBD1|NA
TGTGCCAGCAGCTCGAACAGGGGCGGAGATACGCAGTATTTT
CASSSNRGGDTQYF
>TRBV7-9|TRBJ1-2|NA|NA
TGTGCCAGCAGCTCGGACGTGACAGCTAACTATGGCTACACCTTC
CASSSDVTANYGYTF
>TRBV3-1/TRBV3-2|TRBJ1-1|TRBD1|NA
TGTGCCAGCAGTTCCGGGACAGGGGCGAACACTGAAGCTTTCTTT
CASSSGTGANTEAFF
>TRBV19|TRBJ1-1|NA|few
TGTGCCAGTAGTATAAGCGAGGGCTCGAACACTGAAGCTTTCTTT
CASSISEGSNTEAFF
>TRBV19|TRBJ1-5|NA|NA
TGTGCCAGTAGTATTTTTTCGTCCAATCAGCCCCAGCATTTT
CASSIFSSNQPQHF
>TRBV24-1|TRBJ2-3|NA|NA
TGTGCCACCAGTGATCATGTGGGCGCGGATACGCAGTATTTT
CATSDHVGADTQYF
>TRBV7-9|TRBJ2-1|NA|NA
TGTGCCAGCACTGGGAGAGCCCCTGAGGTCTTC
CASTGRAPEVF
>TRBV28|TRBJ2-4|NA|NA
TGTGCCAGCAGGGAGACAGACCAGTTAGGCAAAAACATTCAGTACTTC
CASRETDQLGKNIQYF
>TRBV6-2/TRBV6-3|TRBJ2-5|NA|NA
TGTGCCAGCAGTTACCCGGAGGGCGGTCTGAGGAGCCAGTACTTC
CASSYPEGGLRSQYF
>TRBV13|TRBJ2-7|TRBD1|NA
TGTGCCAGCAGCTTAGGGGCTTACAGGGGGGTGTCCTACGAGCAGTACTTC
CASSLGAYRGVSYEQYF
>TRBV10-3|TRBJ1-6|NA|NA
TGTGCCATCAGTGATTCGTCAGGGTCGGGACCCCTCCACTTT
CAISDSSGSGPLHF
>TRBV9|TRBJ1-2|TRBD1|NA
TGTGCCAGCACCCGACAACCGGGACAGGGCTATGGCTACACCTTC
CASTRQPGQGYGYTF
>TRBV15|TRBJ2-2|NA|NA
TGTGCCACCAGCCGGACAGTTATAGACCCCGGGGAGCTGTTTTTT
CATSRTVIDPGELFF
>TRBV30|TRBJ2-1|TRBD2|NA
TGTGCCTGGAGGGCTAGCGGGGGGGCCCATGAGCAGTTCTTC
CAWRASGGAHEQFF
>TRBV28|TRBJ2-5|TRBD2|few
TGTGCCAGCAGTTTAGTTTCGGGGAGGGCAGAGACCCAGTACTTC
CASSLVSGRAETQYF
>TRBV25-1|TRBJ2-5|NA|NA
TGTGCCAGTACGAGGGCAGAACAAGAGACCCAGTACTTC
CASTRAEQETQYF
>TRBV19|TRBJ1-5|TRBD1|NA
TGTGCCAGTACACAACGTGGGACAGGGCTATTTTTCAATCAGCCCCAGCATTTT
CASTQRGTGLFFNQPQHF
>TRBV14|TRBJ2-2|NA|NA
TGTGCCAGCAGCCAAGATTTTGTTGGGCCCGGGGAGCTGTTTTTT
CASSQDFVGPGELFF
>TRBV7-2|TRBJ1-4|TRBD1|NA
TGTGCCAGCAGCTTAGCAATCGGGACAGAGGGTATGAAACTGTTTTTT
CASSLAIGTEGMKLFF
>TRBV19|TRBJ1-2|NA|NA
TGTGCCAGTAGTTCACAGGGAACCTATGGCTACACCTTC
CASSSQGTYGYTF
>TRBV18|TRBJ2-1|NA|NA
TGTGCCAGCTCACCTCTCCCCATGGGGCCCTACAATGAGCAGTTCTTC
CASSPLPMGPYNEQFF
>TRBV10-3|TRBJ2-1|NA|NA
TGTGCCATCAGTCCCATTACATGGGAGCAGTTCTTC
CAISPITWEQFF
>TRBV4-3|TRBJ2-3|TRBD2|NA
TGCGCCAGCAGCCAGGAGCCGGGACTAGCGGGGGGGTACACAGATACGCAGTATTTT
CASSQEPGLAGGYTDTQYF
>TRBV5-1|TRBJ2-1|NA|NA
TGCGCCAGCAGCCGGGACTACAATGAGCAGTTCTTC
CASSRDYNEQFF